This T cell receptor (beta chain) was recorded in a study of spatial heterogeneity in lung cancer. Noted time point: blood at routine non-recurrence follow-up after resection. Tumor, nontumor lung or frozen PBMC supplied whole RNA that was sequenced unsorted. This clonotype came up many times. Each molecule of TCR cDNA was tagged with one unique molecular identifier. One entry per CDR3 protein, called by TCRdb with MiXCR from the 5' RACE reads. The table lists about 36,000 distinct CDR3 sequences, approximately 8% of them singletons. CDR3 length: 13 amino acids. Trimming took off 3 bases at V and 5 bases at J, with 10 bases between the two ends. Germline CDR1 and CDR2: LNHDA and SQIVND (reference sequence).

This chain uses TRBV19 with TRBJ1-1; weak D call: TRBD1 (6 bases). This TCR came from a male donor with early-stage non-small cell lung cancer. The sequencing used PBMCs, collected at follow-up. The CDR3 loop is CASSIRGGTEAFF. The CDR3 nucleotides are TGTGCCAGTAGTATCAGAGGGGGAACTGAAGCTTTCTTT. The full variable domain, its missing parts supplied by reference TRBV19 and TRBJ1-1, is DGGITQSPKYLFRKEGQNVTLSCEQNLNHDAMYWYRQDPGQGLRLIYYSQIVNDFQKGDIAEGYSVSREKKESFPLTVTSAQKNPTAFYLCASSIRGGTEAFFGQGTRLTVV.